The 26 T cell receptor beta chains in this list originate from one sample, sequenced in a study of blood T cells in healthy people across ages. PCR was performed a second time for about 7 to 11 cycles using a sample-barcoded 5' primer and a J-beta primer mix. One entry per CDR3 protein results from TCRdb running MiXCR on the 5' RACE reads. The top ten clones hold 3% of a sample with 700,000 to 900,000 distinct CDR3 sequences, roughly 24% of them seen once. The sample was also reused in another study, on T cells of mothers and their children.

The sequencing input was blood. The receptor set was obtained from a boy younger than 18 in good health.

This clonotype was detected only a few times. The chain has TRBV29-1 and TRBJ2-1; possible D gene TRBD1, 5 bases. The V gene's germline CDR1 is SQVTM and CDR2 ANQGSEA. The CDR3 sequence is 11 residues long. With 3 bases removed from V and 7 bases from J, the gap between germline ends came to 7 bases. CDR3 amino acids: CSVDKGNEQFF. The CDR3 DNA reads TGCAGCGTTGATAAGGGGAATGAGCAGTTCTTC.

The table lists this clonotype with a few counts. The rearrangement uses TRBV7-9 and TRBJ1-1; D is undetermined. Germline lookup yields CDR1 SEHNR and CDR2 FQNEAQ (reference sequence). CDR3 size: 15 residues. V was trimmed by 4 bases and J by 0 bases, leaving 12 bases between them. The CDR3 loop reads CASSYWGSMNTEAFF. As DNA, the CDR3 is TGTGCCAGCAGCTACTGGGGATCTATGAACACTGAAGCTTTCTTT.

The chain recombines TRBV18 with TRBJ2-1; D perhaps matches TRBD1 (6 bases). V shed 2 bases and J shed 9 bases, with 11 bases lying between them. The CDR3 loop spans 13 amino acids. Germline V gene lookup returns CDR1 KGHSH and CDR2 LQKENI. CDR3 loop: CASSPKQGSEQFF. DNA of the CDR3: TGTGCCAGCTCACCAAAACAGGGATCTGAGCAGTTCTTC. Full variable domain (remainder filled in from reference TRBV18 and TRBJ2-1): NAGVMQNPRHLVRRRGQEARLRCSPMKGHSHVYWYRQLPEEGLKFMVYLQKENIIDESGMPKERFSAEFPKEGPSILRIQQVVRGDSAAYFCASSPKQGSEQFFGPGTRLTVL.

The chain has TRBV5-1 and TRBJ2-3, with a weak D call TRBD2 (5 bases). The CDR3 sequence is 13 residues long. Between the trimmed V and J ends, which lost 1 base and 6 bases, there was a span of 9 bases. Germline-derived CDR1 and CDR2 are SGHRS and YFSETQ. This CDR3 reads CASSLTRWDTQYF. DNA for the CDR3: TGCGCCAGCAGCTTGACTAGGTGGGATACGCAGTATTTT.

The chain combines TRBV5-1 with TRBJ2-5, with 7 nucleotides matching TRBD1. The J call may be mistaken, given a closer DNA end match to TRBJ2-7. This CDR3 spans 17 amino acids. CDR1 is SGHRS and CDR2 is YFSETQ in the germline V gene. The CDR3 region is CASSLETGRYRHYEQYF. The DNA of the CDR3 is TGCGCCAGCAGCTTGGAGACAGGGCGGTATAGGCACTACGAGCAGTACTTC.

This clonotype was recorded many times. This chain joins TRBV12-3 or TRBV12-4 and TRBJ2-7; unclear D gene. V was cut by 6 bases and J by 3 bases, with 12 bases left in between. The CDR3 has 13 residues. CDR3 protein: CASSLDLDYEQYF. The DNA for the CDR3 is TGTGCCAGCAGCCTAGATTTGGACTACGAGCAGTACTTC.

V is TRBV5-5 and J is TRBJ1-3; TRBD1 matches 7 bases. Germline CDR1 is SGHKS and CDR2 is YYEKEE (reference sequence). CDR3 size: 17 residues. Trimming took 1 base from V and 0 from J; bases not matched to a gene: 7. The CDR3 loop reads CASSLSRGQLSGNTIYF. CDR3 in DNA: TGTGCCAGCAGCTTGTCTCGGGGACAGCTCTCTGGAAACACCATATATTTT.

The chain links TRBV7-2 to TRBJ2-1; 11 bases fit TRBD2. The J call could be wrong; TRBJ2-5 is a better fit for the DNA end. The germline V gene encodes CDR1 SGHTA and CDR2 FQGNSA. The CDR3 runs 16 residues. Here the CDR3 reads CASSLALAGGKETQYF. The CDR3 DNA follows: TGTGCCAGCAGCTTAGCCCTAGCGGGGGGAAAGGAGACCCAGTACTTC.

The rearrangement links TRBV12-3 or TRBV12-4 to TRBJ2-1, with 7 bases lining up with TRBD2. The DNA end is more similar to TRBJ2-7, so the J call may be wrong. The CDR3 loop spans 16 amino acids. The CDR3 bases are TGTGCCAGCAGTTTATGGGACTATGATTACTCCTACGAGCAGTACTTC. Amino acid sequence: CASSLWDYDYSYEQYF.

This clonotype was counted many times. The CDR3 spells CASGHPGRFKEKLFF. For the CDR3, the DNA is TGTGCTAGTGGTCACCCCGGGCGGTTTAAGGAAAAACTGTTTTTT. The genes are TRBV12-5 and TRBJ1-4; D not certain. The CDR3 totals 15 residues. In germline, CDR1 is LGHNT, CDR2 FRNRAP. The V end was cut by 5 bases, the J end by 8 bases, with 18 bases between. The variable domain in full, with the rest retrieved from reference TRBV12-5 and TRBJ1-4, is DARVTQTPRHKVTEMGQEVTMRCQPILGHNTVFWYRQTMMQGLELLAYFRNRAPLDDSGMPKDRFSAEMPDATLATLKIQPSEPRDSAVYFCASGHPGRFKEKLFFGSGTQLSVL.

This clonotype was seen more than once but under ten times. CDR3 sequence reads: CASSLTGAMNTEAFF. CDR3 nucleotides: TGTGCCAGCTCACTCACTGGGGCAATGAACACTGAAGCTTTCTTT. This chain joins TRBV18 and TRBJ1-1, with D possibly TRBD1 on 5 matching bases. Trimming stripped 4 bases from V and 0 bases from J, with 12 bases between. In germline, CDR1 is KGHSH, CDR2 LQKENI. This CDR3 spans 15 amino acids.

This clonotype was seen only a few times. V gene TRBV20-1 combines with J gene TRBJ1-1; perhaps TRBD1 as D (5 bases). From germline, CDR1 is DFQATT and CDR2 SNEGSKA (reference sequence). V lost 3 bases and J 5 bases, leaving 10 bases between the germline ends. This CDR3 is 12 amino acids long. The CDR3 region has the DNA TGCAGTGCTAGGATCGGGGGGACTGAAGCTTTCTTT. Translation gives CSARIGGTEAFF.

The chain has TRBV5-5 and TRBJ1-5, with D maybe TRBD1 (5 bases). Germline CDR1 and CDR2: SGHKS and YYEKEE (reference sequence). CDR3 length: 14 residues. V was trimmed by 3 bases and J by 5 bases, leaving 12 bases between them. DNA of the CDR3: TGTGCCAGCAGCTACTCCAGGGCAGATCAGCCCCAGCATTTT. This sequence encodes CASSYSRADQPQHF.

The V call is TRBV15, the J call TRBJ1-1, with D possibly being TRBD1 (5 bases). Germline CDR1 and CDR2: LNHNV and YYDKDF (reference sequence). With 0 bases removed from V and 3 bases from J, the gap between germline ends came to 11 bases. This CDR3 spans 15 amino acids. The CDR3 loop reads CATSRDNAGHTEAFF. The CDR3 coding sequence is TGTGCCACCAGCAGAGATAATGCAGGGCACACTGAAGCTTTCTTT.

The chain has TRBV3-1 and TRBJ1-4; D call uncertain. This CDR3 is built from 13 residues. Germline CDR1 and CDR2: LGHDT and YNNKEL (reference sequence). V was clipped by 7 bases and J by 4 bases, with 10 bases between them. The chain's CDR3 is CASTSRSNEKLFF. Here the CDR3 DNA reads TGTGCCAGCACCTCACGGAGTAATGAAAAACTGTTTTTT.

In this sample, this clonotype turned up a few times. This chain joins TRBV6-6 and TRBJ2-3; D might be TRBD2 (6 bases). V lost 5 bases to trimming and J lost 6 bases, with 18 bases between them. The germline V gene has CDR1 MNHNY and CDR2 SVGAGI (reference sequence). CDR3 length: 15 amino acids. The CDR3 sequence is CASSRRRDGVDTQYF. The CDR3, as DNA: TGTGCCAGCAGTAGAAGGAGGGATGGGGTGGATACGCAGTATTTT.

This clonotype appeared many times. This chain joins TRBV28 and TRBJ2-5, with D possibly being TRBD1 (7 bases). CDR3 length: 13 residues. The V and J ends lost 5 bases and 5 bases respectively, with 12 bases between them. From germline, CDR1 is MDHEN and CDR2 SYDVKM. The CDR3 DNA is TGTGCCAGCAGTCTGACAGGGAGGGAGACCCAGTACTTC. Residues: CASSLTGRETQYF.

This clonotype was seen at least ten times. This rearrangement joins TRBV5-1 to TRBJ2-2, with 8 bases identical to TRBD1. This CDR3 is built from 16 residues. CDR1 is SGHRS, CDR2 YFSETQ, per germline. V shed 4 bases and J 1 base; nucleotides not matched to a gene: 6. CDR3 sequence reads: CASSPGQGLNTGELFF. DNA for the CDR3: TGCGCCAGCAGCCCAGGACAGGGATTGAACACCGGGGAGCTGTTTTTT.

This clonotype was counted between two and nine times. V usage is TRBV20-1 and J usage is TRBJ2-7, with TRBD2 as a possible D gene (6 bases). The V end was cut by 0 bases, the J end by 2 bases, with 14 bases between. The CDR3 contains 15 residues. Germline assignment: CDR1 DFQATT and CDR2 SNEGSKA (reference sequence). CDR3 DNA sequence: TGCAGTGCTAGAGAGGCAGGACTAAACGCCTACGAGCAGTACTTC. Residues: CSAREAGLNAYEQYF.

This clonotype appeared a few times. The rearrangement uses TRBV5-1 and TRBJ2-7; 7 bases match TRBD1. The V gene end was trimmed by 2 bases and the J gene end by 5 bases; junction bases not matched to a gene: 7. This CDR3 is 14 amino acids long. The germline CDR1 and CDR2 sequences are SGHRS and YFSETQ. The CDR3 reads CASSLKQGVNEQYF. The CDR3 DNA reads TGCGCCAGCAGCTTAAAGCAGGGGGTCAACGAGCAGTACTTC.

The chain has TRBV29-1 and TRBJ2-1; TRBD2 agrees at 7 bases. V shed 4 bases and J 0 bases; nucleotides not matched to a gene: 9. This CDR3 is built from 16 residues. Germline assignment: CDR1 SQVTM and CDR2 ANQGSEA. CDR3 coding DNA: TGCAGCGTTGTCGGATATGCGGGAGACTCCTACAATGAGCAGTTCTTC. Encoded protein: CSVVGYAGDSYNEQFF.

V is TRBV7-2 and J is TRBJ2-3; 9 nucleotides match TRBD1. Trimming removed 4 bases from V and 5 bases from J; junction bases left unmatched: 4. The CDR3 runs to 14 residues. Germline CDR1 is SGHTA and CDR2 is FQGNSA. CDR3 nucleotide sequence: TGTGCCAGCAGCTGGCGGACAGGGGTAGATACGCAGTATTTT. This gives the protein CASSWRTGVDTQYF.

This chain uses TRBV7-9 with TRBJ2-1; D possibly uses TRBD1 or TRBD2 (5 bases each). Trimming removed 3 bases from V and 0 bases from J, with 9 bases in between. Germline V gene lookup returns CDR1 SEHNR and CDR2 FQNEAQ (reference sequence). The CDR3 spans 15 residues. The CDR3 loop reads CASSFSGSSYNEQFF. The DNA of the CDR3 is TGTGCCAGCAGCTTTTCAGGGAGCTCCTACAATGAGCAGTTCTTC.

For the CDR3, the DNA is TGCAGTGCAACAGGGGCTCCCCCCTCTGGGGCCAACGTCCTGACTTTC. As protein: CSATGAPPSGANVLTF. The rearrangement joins TRBV20-1 to TRBJ2-6, with TRBD1 matching 7 bases. Germline V gene sequence: CDR1 DFQATT, CDR2 SNEGSKA (reference sequence). The CDR3 length is 16 residues. J gave up 0 bases and V 6 bases, and 8 bases lay outside the gene matches.

This clonotype was counted a few times. The V and J genes are TRBV28 and TRBJ1-1; weak D call: TRBD1 (6 bases). Trimming pared 6 bases from V and 3 bases from J, leaving 20 bases between. The germline CDR1 and CDR2 sequences are MDHEN and SYDVKM. The CDR3 has 16 residues. This chain's CDR3 is CASRLISGDYYTEAFF. In DNA, the CDR3 is TGTGCCAGCAGACTCATCTCAGGGGATTATTACACTGAAGCTTTCTTT.

The sample holds many counts of this clonotype. CDR3 coding DNA: TGCGCCAGCAGCTTGGGGGTGGAAGAGACCCAGTACTTC. Translating gives CASSLGVEETQYF. This chain connects TRBV5-1 to TRBJ2-5; D unclear. Germline V gene data show CDR1 as SGHRS and CDR2 as YFSETQ. The CDR3 is made up of 13 amino acids. V shed 0 bases and J shed 3 bases, with 6 bases lying between them. The full variable domain, its missing parts supplied by reference TRBV5-1 and TRBJ2-5, is KAGVTQTPRYLIKTRGQQVTLSCSPISGHRSVSWYQQTPGQGLQFLFEYFSETQRNKGNFPGRFSGRQFSNSRSEMNVSTLELGDSALYLCASSLGVEETQYFGPGTRLLVL.